This TCR beta chain was sequenced during a study of post-analysis software for immune sequencing data. Study-wide results and limits: Patients had higher frequencies than controls of about 5 TRBV segments, including TRBV5-6, TRBV5-1 and TRBV20-1.

The TCR beta cDNA libraries contained unique molecular identifiers. TCRdb itself ran the PCR reads through MiXCR, one entry per CDR3 protein. Of fewer than 900,000 distinct CDR3 sequences listed, under 60% are singletons. In regard to this clonotype: Antigen: not known.

The CDR3 length is 14 residues. J lost 5 bases, V lost 4 bases, and 7 bases had no gene match. Germline V CDR1 and CDR2: DFQATT, SNEGSKA (reference sequence). The J gene is TRBJ2-7, the V gene TRBV20-1; 11 nucleotides align to TRBD2. The sequence was collected from a girl aged 10 to 17 with multiple sclerosis. Sequenced sample: blood. CDR3 sequence (DNA): TGCAGTGCTATGATAGCGGGAGGGCCCCACGAGCAGTACTTC. This encodes CSAMIAGGPHEQYF.